The 29 T cell receptor beta chains given below trace back to one sample, sequenced in a study of blood T cell repertoires in COVID-19 (dated by TCRdb to the early 2020s). The receptor library was made with the immunoSEQ multiplex PCR assay. TCRdb took over this immuneACCESS table, retaining in-frame rearrangements with V and J assigned. Such tables are incomplete; in checked studies, under half of the missing clones stem from an unresolved V gene, and the remainder is unexplained. The sample table shows about 220,000 clones, and about four fifths are seen once. In total, the top ten clones hold about 1.3% of the sample. The material sequenced was PBMCs or T cells enriched from blood (not recorded which). These receptors all stem from a woman aged 40 to 49 with acute COVID-19.

The chain combines TRBV5-1 with TRBJ2-5; 14 nucleotides agree with TRBD2. Germline CDR1 is SGHRS and CDR2 is YFSETQ. Trimming took 4 bases from V and 4 from J; bases not matched to a gene: 6. The CDR3 runs 16 residues. The CDR3 here is CASSRNGLAGGETQYF. For the CDR3, the DNA is TGCGCCAGCAGCCGGAATGGACTAGCGGGAGGAGAGACCCAGTACTTC.

This chain uses TRBV4-1 with TRBJ2-1; TRBD2 might be the D (5 bases). The V end lost 4 bases, the J end lost 3 bases, and 13 bases lay between the germline ends. The V gene's germline CDR1 is MGHRA and CDR2 YSYEKL. CDR3 length: 15 residues. The CDR3 nucleotides read TGCGCCAGCAGCCCCCCGGAGCGGAACTACAATGAGCAGTTCTTC. This translates into CASSPPERNYNEQFF.

The rearrangement joins TRBV21-1 to TRBJ2-7; the tabulated D call, TRBD1, remains unverified against the DNA. TRBV21-1 counts as a pseudogene. The CDR3 has 16 residues. The CDR3 DNA reads as TGTGCCAGCAGCCGGAGTATTAAGACAGGGGACAACGAGCAGTACTTC. Translation: CASSRSIKTGDNEQYF.

The gene calls are TRBV7-9 and TRBJ1-3; D is ambiguous. The CDR3 covers 15 residues. The germline V gene has CDR1 SEHNR and CDR2 FQNEAQ (reference sequence). V was shortened by 3 bases and J by 0 bases, with 9 bases between the two germline ends. The CDR3 loop is CASSFLESSGNTIYF. For the CDR3, the DNA is TGTGCCAGCAGCTTCCTTGAGTCCTCTGGAAACACCATATATTTT.

This chain connects TRBV10-1 to TRBJ2-3, with 10 bases aligning to TRBD2. The CDR3 is 14 residues long. CDR1 is WNHNN, CDR2 SYGVQD, per germline (reference sequence). V lost 4 bases and J lost 3; bases outside the gene matches: 1. CDR3 in DNA: TGCGCCAGCAGTGTTAGCGGGGGGACAGATACGCAGTATTTT. Protein: CASSVSGGTDTQYF.

The V and J genes are TRBV9 and TRBJ1-1, with a possible D match to TRBD1 (6 bases). Germline V lookup: CDR1 SGDLS, CDR2 YYNGEE. V lost 7 bases to trimming and J lost 8 bases, with 21 bases between them. CDR3 size: 14 residues. This chain's CDR3 is CASGRGRGAEEAFF. The CDR3 DNA follows: TGTGCCAGCGGTCGAGGGAGGGGGGCTGAGGAAGCTTTCTTT. The full variable domain, its missing parts supplied by reference TRBV9 and TRBJ1-1, is DSGVTQTPKHLITATGQRVTLRCSPRSGDLSVYWYQQSLDQGLQFLIQYYNGEERAKGNILERFSAQQFPDLHSELNLSSLELGDSALYFCASGRGRGAEEAFFGQGTRLTVV.

J is TRBJ2-3 and V is TRBV7-6; tentative D call: TRBD1 (6 bases). The germline V gene has CDR1 SGHVS and CDR2 FNYEAQ. This CDR3 contains 15 residues. V lost 5 bases to trimming and J lost 1 base, with 13 bases between them. CDR3 region: CASSRGQYRTDTQYF. The CDR3 DNA reads TGTGCCAGCAGCCGCGGACAGTACCGCACAGATACGCAGTATTTT.

The V gene is TRBV5-4, the J gene TRBJ2-7; tentative D call: TRBD2 (7 bases). The CDR3 extends over 15 amino acids. The germline CDR1 and CDR2 sequences are SGHNT and YYREEE (reference sequence). V was shortened by 4 bases and J by 0 bases, with 14 bases between the two germline ends. The CDR3 loop reads CASSHEGGDSYEQYF. The CDR3 region has the DNA TGTGCCAGCAGCCACGAAGGGGGGGACTCCTACGAGCAGTACTTC.

The chain uses TRBV19 and TRBJ1-4, with TRBD1 identical over 7 bases. CDR1 is LNHDA, CDR2 SQIVND, per germline (reference sequence). V lost 10 bases, J lost 4 bases, and 15 bases stayed unmatched. CDR3 length equals 16 residues. CDR3 sequence reads: CATGGGPPTNNEKLFF. The CDR3 DNA reads TGTGCCACGGGAGGGGGCCCGCCCACTAATAATGAAAAACTGTTTTTT.

The chain recombines TRBV12-3 or TRBV12-4 with TRBJ1-5; D ambiguous. The CDR3 contains 13 residues. V lost 3 bases and J lost 7, with 10 bases in between. The CDR3, as DNA: TGTGCCAGCAGTTTTGATTTTCGGCAGCCCCAGCATTTT. Its protein is CASSFDFRQPQHF.

This sequence joins TRBV7-9 and TRBJ1-3; D may be TRBD1 (5 bases). The CDR3 consists of 16 residues. V lost 5 bases and J 8 bases, leaving 22 bases between the germline ends. The germline V gene encodes CDR1 SEHNR and CDR2 FQNEAQ (reference sequence). The CDR3 spells CASSLGSAGPGDTIYF. The CDR3 DNA follows: TGTGCCAGCAGCCTAGGTTCAGCGGGGCCTGGGGACACCATATATTTT.

J is TRBJ2-7 and V is TRBV20-1; D remains ambiguous. CDR1 is DFQATT, CDR2 SNEGSKA, per germline (reference sequence). CDR3 length: 10 amino acids. The ends were cut back, 6 bases at V and 3 bases at J, with 6 bases in the middle. The CDR3 DNA sequence: TGCAGTGCCCTTCTCTACGAGCAGTACTTC. Amino acids: CSALLYEQYF.

The rearrangement joins TRBV25-1 to TRBJ1-2; 8 nucleotides align to TRBD1. Germline values: CDR1 MGHDK, CDR2 SYGVNS. V lost 5 bases and J lost 5; bases outside the gene matches: 16. CDR3 length: 17 amino acids. The CDR3, as DNA: TGTGCCAGCAGTTGTCCACCCCCGGACAGGGAGAGTTATGGCTACACCTTC. It encodes CASSCPPPDRESYGYTF.

The chain employs TRBV19 and TRBJ2-1, with TRBD2 as a possible D gene (6 bases). Germline V gene sequence: CDR1 LNHDA, CDR2 SQIVND (reference sequence). V lost 0 bases, J lost 6 bases, and 15 bases lay in between. The CDR3 contains 16 residues. CDR3 bases: TGTGCCAGTAGTATAGATGGGCTAGCGAGAATCAATGAGCAGTTCTTC. Its protein is CASSIDGLARINEQFF.

The genes are TRBV5-1 and TRBJ1-3, with TRBD1 matching 7 bases. The CDR3 sequence is 14 residues long. V was pared by 4 bases and J by 3 bases, with 4 bases of the junction left unmatched. Germline assignment: CDR1 SGHRS and CDR2 YFSETQ. Written as DNA, the CDR3 is TGCGCCAGCAGCGACGGGACAGTTGGAAACACCATATATTTT. Translated, it gives CASSDGTVGNTIYF.

This chain joins TRBV2 and TRBJ2-2; weak D call: TRBD1 (6 bases). Trimming left V 6 bases short and J 2 bases short, with 13 bases between. This CDR3 comprises 15 residues. Germline V lookup: CDR1 SNHLY, CDR2 FYNNEI. In DNA, the CDR3 is TGTGCCAGCAGCCATTACAGGGCTAACACCGGGGAGCTGTTTTTT. Translating it yields CASSHYRANTGELFF.

The chain employs TRBV3-1 (or the pseudogene TRBV3-2) and TRBJ1-6; unclear D gene. The CDR3 is made up of 12 amino acids. CDR1 and CDR2 (germline): LGHDT, YNNKEL (reference sequence). Deletions cut 10 bases from V and 1 base from J, with 5 bases between. The CDR3 bases are TGTGCCATACAGTCCTATAATTCACCCCTCCACTTT. It codes for CAIQSYNSPLHF.

This clone showed up just once. The rearrangement uses TRBV11-2 and TRBJ2-7, with 8 bases identical to TRBD2. Trimming removed 1 base from V and 7 bases from J; junction bases left unmatched: 9. The CDR3 spans 15 residues. The V gene's germline CDR1 is SGHAT and CDR2 FQNNGV. The CDR3 DNA reads as TGTGCCAGCAGCTTAGCGTCCGGGAGGGCGCAAGAGCAGTACTTC. This translates into CASSLASGRAQEQYF.

This clone was detected once. The CDR3 DNA sequence: TGTGCCAGCAGCCAAGATCCAGGTACTAGCGGGGGCTACAATGAGCAGTTCTTC. It encodes CASSQDPGTSGGYNEQFF. This chain links TRBV4-2 with TRBJ2-1; 11 positions match TRBD2. Trimming took 0 bases from V and 3 from J; bases not matched to a gene: 7. Germline CDR1 and CDR2: LGHNA and YNFKEQ. This CDR3 has 18 residues.

The chain combines TRBV7-9 with TRBJ2-1; 7 positions agree with TRBD2. The length of the CDR3 is 16 residues. Germline lookup yields CDR1 SEHNR and CDR2 FQNEAQ (reference sequence). The V gene end was trimmed by 0 bases and the J gene end by 4 bases; junction bases not matched to a gene: 6. In DNA form, the CDR3 reads TGTGCCAGCAGCTTAGCAGCGGGGCCCCTTTACAATGAGCAGTTCTTC. The encoded protein is CASSLAAGPLYNEQFF.

This clone was found many times. The V call is TRBV25-1, the J call TRBJ2-7, with 7 nucleotides matching TRBD1. The junction had 10 bases not matched to a gene; V was cut back by 6 bases and J by 2 bases. Germline V gene lookup returns CDR1 MGHDK and CDR2 SYGVNS. This CDR3 comprises 15 residues. Here the CDR3 reads CASRSTGERTYEQYF. In DNA form, the CDR3 reads TGTGCCAGCAGATCAACAGGGGAAAGGACCTACGAGCAGTACTTC.

The chain is built from TRBV5-4 and TRBJ2-1; the match to TRBD2 covers 12 bases. V gave up 0 bases and J gave up 5 bases; unmatched junction bases: 0. The CDR3 is made up of 15 amino acids. From germline, CDR1 is SGHNT and CDR2 YYREEE (reference sequence). CDR3 residues: CASSLGTSGDNEQFF. The DNA for the CDR3 is TGTGCCAGCAGCTTGGGGACTAGCGGGGACAATGAGCAGTTCTTC.

This chain connects TRBV4-3 to TRBJ1-3; TRBD1 might be the D (6 bases). The V end was cut by 5 bases, the J end by 0 bases, with 11 bases between. Germline values: CDR1 LGHNA, CDR2 YSLEER. This CDR3 has 15 amino acids. In DNA form, the CDR3 reads TGCGCCAGCAGCGACAGGTCCAACTCTGGAAACACCATATATTTT. It translates to CASSDRSNSGNTIYF.

The V gene is TRBV11-2, the J gene TRBJ2-2; no definite D call. The germline V gene has CDR1 SGHAT and CDR2 FQNNGV. V was shortened by 0 bases and J by 3 bases, with 11 bases between the two germline ends. This CDR3 region has 16 residues. The chain's CDR3 is CASSLDRLRYTGELFF. CDR3 nucleotide sequence: TGTGCCAGCAGCTTAGATCGTTTACGGTACACCGGGGAGCTGTTTTTT.

The J gene is TRBJ2-7, the V gene TRBV2; 8 nucleotides match TRBD1. The germline CDR1 and CDR2 sequences are SNHLY and FYNNEI. This CDR3 contains 15 residues. V dropped 7 bases and J dropped 4; count of bases not matched to a gene: 12. The CDR3 loop reads CASNPLTGELYEQYF. The CDR3 DNA is TGTGCCAGCAACCCGTTGACAGGGGAACTTTACGAGCAGTACTTC. Based on the CDR3 plus reference TRBV2 and TRBJ2-7, the full variable domain is EPEVTQTPSHQVTQMGQEVILRCVPISNHLYFYWYRQILGQKVEFLVSFYNNEISEKSEIFDDQFSVERPDGSNFTLKIRSTKLEDSAMYFCASNPLTGELYEQYFGPGTRLTVT.

The chain employs TRBV10-3 and TRBJ1-4; D is ambiguous. Germline V gives CDR1 ENHRY, CDR2 SYGVKD. The CDR3 sequence is 13 residues long. V gave up 2 bases and J gave up 6 bases, with 7 bases separating them. This CDR3 is CAISEAMDEKLFF. Written as DNA, the CDR3 is TGTGCCATCAGTGAGGCTATGGATGAAAAACTGTTTTTT.

The rearrangement uses TRBV25-1 and TRBJ2-3, with 10 bases fitting TRBD2. V lost 1 base, J lost 5 bases, and 12 bases stayed unmatched. The CDR3 has 18 amino acids. Germline CDR1 reads MGHDK; CDR2 reads SYGVNS. This chain's CDR3 is CASSESVGGLAFEDTQYF. As DNA, the CDR3 is TGTGCCAGCAGTGAATCAGTTGGGGGACTAGCGTTTGAAGATACGCAGTATTTT. Looking up the rest from reference TRBV25-1 and TRBJ2-3 gives the full variable domain: EADIYQTPRYLVIGTGKKITLECSQTMGHDKMYWYQQDPGMELHLIHYSYGVNSTEKGDLSSESTVSRIRTEHFPLTLESARPSHTSQYLCASSESVGGLAFEDTQYFGPGTRLTVL.

The chain couples TRBV5-4 to TRBJ1-3; weak D call: TRBD1 (5 bases). CDR1 and CDR2 (germline): SGHNT, YYREEE (reference sequence). The CDR3 extends over 14 amino acids. V lost 3 bases and J lost 3, with 10 bases in between. The CDR3 nucleotides are TGTGCCAGCAGCTGGGACTTGGATGGAAACACCATATATTTT. Its translation is CASSWDLDGNTIYF. The full variable domain, in which reference TRBV5-4 and TRBJ1-3 provide the parts outside the CDR3, is ETGVTQSPTHLIKTRGQQVTLRCSSQSGHNTVSWYQQALGQGPQFIFQYYREEENGRGNFPPRFSGLQFPNYSSELNVNALELDDSALYLCASSWDLDGNTIYFGEGSWLTVV.

The CDR3 is CASSLPLERAGYTF. The CDR3 bases are TGTGCCAGCAGCCTCCCGTTGGAGAGGGCGGGCTACACCTTC. The V gene is TRBV6-2 or TRBV6-3, the J gene TRBJ1-2, with D hard to call. Per the germline V gene, CDR1 is MNHEY and CDR2 is SVGEGT. Trimming removed 6 bases from V and 8 bases from J, with 19 bases in between. CDR3 length equals 14 residues.